The text below deals with one T cell receptor (beta chain). V lost 4 bases, J lost 5 bases, and 17 bases stayed unmatched. The CDR3 is 19 residues long. Per germline, CDR1 SEHNR and CDR2 FQNEAQ (reference sequence). Some clones are missing from TCRdb's copy, which holds only in-frame ones; the method was immunoSEQ multiplex PCR. Seen here are roughly 380,000 clones, about 90% observed once, and the top ten hold about 2.7%. The data were taken from a study of blood T cell repertoires in COVID-19. The chain employs TRBV7-9 and TRBJ2-2, with 9 nucleotides matching TRBD1. Sequences were obtained from PBMCs or T cells enriched from blood (not recorded which). The sequence was collected from a woman aged 25 to 45 who had recovered from COVID-19. CDR3 sequence: CASSYPGQGWYRLTGELFF. For the CDR3, the DNA is TGTGCCAGCAGCTACCCGGGACAGGGTTGGTATAGATTGACCGGGGAGCTGTTTTTT.